What follows is one T cell receptor beta chain and its context. A few counts support this clonotype. There is no known antigen for this receptor. Base qualities are not recorded, but no much larger clone differs from it by a single base. V trim: 5 bases; J trim: 9 bases; unmatched bases: 7. Reading the germline V gene (reference sequence) gives CDR1 GTSNPN and CDR2 SVGIG. The CDR3, from cysteine to phenylalanine, totals 12 residues. The read is trimmed to its CDR3 DNA, 36 bases read in frame from base 1. In the paper's terms, the time point label means: newly diagnosed GD, antithyroid drugs for less than 3 months. For both TCR sequencing and RNA sequencing, RNA was extracted from PBMCs using TRIzol. Graves' disease was diagnosed according to American Thyroid Association guidelines. Recruitment of patients was carried out at an endocrinology department in Xi'an, China. Each patient gave about 9.1 milliliters of peripheral blood, collected in an EDTA anticoagulant tube. Ficoll Paque Plus density gradient separation was used to isolate PBMCs, and no further T cell sorting was done. RNA quality was checked with an Agilent 2100 Bioanalyzer and agarose gel, and concentration with a NanoDrop 2000.

The library was prepared using multiplex PCR. This sample was sequenced with an Illumina HiSeq 4000. TCR beta libraries were built with iRepertoire HTBI primers and Arm-PCR amplification of CDR3 regions. PCR products were gel purified before sequencing. The study's processing was this. Across samples, approximately 68 TRBV and 14 TRBJ segments were identified and used for gene usage analysis of CDR3 amino acid clonotypes. COPE and FqMerger were used to merge the filtered high-quality paired reads into contigs. BLAST was used to align contigs to IMGT TRBV, TRBD and TRBJ reference genes, with CDR3 defined following IMGT. Clonotypes above 0.1% frequency were classified as highly expanded clones. Repertoire diversity was measured by Shannon entropy, and V-J evenness by the Gini coefficient. A clonotype was considered public if more than one individual shared it. TCRdb reanalyzed the raw reads on its own, using fastp at Q25 for trimming and MiXCR for clone calling, and kept in-frame beta chains. Rows matching on CDR3 protein sequence are summarized as one entry with the most common DNA and genes. The V and J calls come from TCRdb's annotation, not from the publication. Recorded for this sample are roughly 500,000 distinct CDR3 sequences; roughly 13% of them occurred a single time. The top ten constitute 8.5% to 10% of the sample.

The source of the sample is a study of regulatory T cells in long-lasting Graves disease (dated by TCRdb to about 2021). About the full investigation: Antithyroid drugs had been taken for less than 3 months by newly diagnosed Graves' disease patients. Patients with persistent Graves' disease were compared with patients with newly diagnosed Graves' disease using TCR sequencing and RNA sequencing of peripheral blood. The study was conducted in China and was registered as a clinical trial. A total of approximately 35 samples underwent TCR sequencing: about 13 from persistent and approximately 20 from newly diagnosed Graves' disease patients. Points the paper makes about the study in general: A larger number of public clonotypes was shared among persistent patients (approximately 2,500) than among newly diagnosed patients (around 970). Peripheral blood alone was examined, since thyroid tissue, which constituted the primary lesion, could not be accessed. Lower TCR Shannon entropy and fewer highly expanded clones were observed in persistent Graves' disease patients than in newly diagnosed patients, which suggested clonal expansion. Persistent disease showed preferential use of TRBV28, TRBJ1-2 and TRBJ2-5, whereas newly diagnosed disease favored TRBV20-1 and TRBJ2-1. The small sample size was acknowledged by the authors as a limitation that may reduce accuracy. Sequencing and analysis were limited to the TCR beta chain.

The sample was also linked to a second study, of T cells in Graves' hyperthyroidism and ophthalmopathy. The second study also describes: Graves' hyperthyroidism was defined as stable when no progression to ophthalmopathy occurred over 18 months of follow-up. Hyperthyroidism patients were newly diagnosed, with disease duration under 2 months, and aged 18 to 65 years. Any patient with an uncontrolled infection, another autoimmune disease, pregnancy or lactation was excluded. Diagnoses were based on clinical symptoms, serum thyroxine and TRAb, thyroid ultrasound and orbital computed tomography. A first-round RT-PCR of the TCR CDR3 used the HTBI primer set with the Qiagen OneStep RT-PCR kit. Most expanded thyroid clonotypes (frequency above 0.001) were also found in blood, which suggests that blood repertoires may mirror thyroid immune responses. A model built on a 13 V-J signature distinguished ophthalmopathy from stable hyperthyroidism, reaching 85% to 90% sensitivity and approximately 81% specificity in cross-validation and 80%/75% in testing. During validation, the model predicted progression to ophthalmopathy a median of approximately six months ahead of onset, with more than 55% sensitivity and 72.22% specificity. TCR V-J signatures able to tell the groups apart were searched for in a discovery cohort of 90 to 100 patients, of whom around 42 had Graves' ophthalmopathy and about 60 had stable Graves' hyperthyroidism. Prospective prediction of ophthalmopathy was tested in an independent validation cohort consisting of some 18 hyperthyroidism patients and approximately 16 patients who later progressed to ophthalmopathy. The 100 or so discovery patients were divided at random into training and test sets in a 7:3 ratio. In addition, the study compared T-cell repertoires in thyroid tissue and in blood from roughly 6 Graves' hyperthyroidism patients. Following sampling, methimazole starting at 30 mg daily was given to hyperthyroidism patients, and high-dose intravenous methylprednisolone was given to ophthalmopathy patients. The libraries were constructed in a second round of multiplex PCR and then size-selected and purified. The libraries were sequenced on an Illumina HiSeq2000 using paired-end 100 bp reads. SOAPnuke was used to process the raw data, removing reads that contained adapters or uncalled bases, had a mean Phred below 15, or lacked an exact match to the constant primer or identifier. High-quality paired reads were merged with COPE v1.2.5, and unique nucleotide sequences were defined as clonotypes. MiTCR v1.1 was used to align the clonotypes against IMGT TRBV, TRBD and TRBJ reference segments. Only V-J combinations with frequency above 0.0001, covering approximately 99% of repertoires, were analysed. The TCS score was defined as F50 (clonal expansion) divided by E x V (chaos), with BLOSUM62-based TCRdist calculated between CDR3 peptides within each V-J. Welch's t-statistics and random forest reduced 500 to 650 V-J features to 10 to 15, which were used in a naive Bayes classifier (R e1071). No statistical method was used to set the sample size in advance, and investigators knew the group allocation. The paper describes TCR Vbeta CDR3 sequencing of 135 peripheral blood samples, made up of 43 ophthalmopathy patients, approximately 76 hyperthyroidism patients and 17 progressor patients.

The TCR sequence derives from a man younger than 45 with Graves disease. Donor details come from another sample of the same person, matched by shared clones. The chain links TRBV30 with TRBJ2-1; 7 central nucleotides agree with TRBD2. Sample: peripheral blood mononuclear cells (PBMCs), taken at new diagnosis, from a patient treated with antithyroid drugs. For the CDR3, the sequence is CAWDGLGTEQFF. Read as DNA, the sequence is TGTGCCTGGGACGGACTAGGGACTGAGCAGTTCTTC.